The entry below gives a single T cell receptor beta chain sequence along with its context. Its antigen has not been determined. A read error may be the cause here, since a much bigger clone is one base away. The data belong to a study of breast tumors, draining lymph nodes, adjacent tissues (dated by TCRdb to the mid-2010s). Notes on the research overall: In breast cancer patients, the study compared the TCR beta repertoires of tumor, adjacent nontumor tissue and axillary lymph nodes. The study was designed to assess the relationships and possible T-cell exchange between tumor, surrounding tissue and draining lymph node repertoires in human breast cancer. Results and caveats for the whole study, not just this receptor: Tumor and nontumor tissue repertoires were found to be significantly more similar in luminal-like than in basal-like breast cancer. The data were judged consistent with most tumor T cells deriving from the lymph node and then expanding within tumor tissue. Tumors showed preferential V and J gene usage, and their T-cell repertoire diversity fell below that of lymph nodes yet above that of nontumor tissue. Rather than being directly demonstrated, the conclusion that tumor T cells originate in lymph nodes was presented as consistent with a hypothesis.

Lymph node samples came from the axillary draining lymph nodes of breast cancer patients. The germline V gene (reference sequence) gives CDR1 as GTSNPN and CDR2 as SVGIG. Its CDR3 holds 13 amino acids, cysteine through phenylalanine. Only the CDR3 region is kept as DNA, spanning 39 bases read in frame from base 1. This sample was sequenced with an Illumina HiSeq 2000. Multiplex PCR amplification was used to build the TCR beta chain libraries. High-throughput sequencing was used to analyze the amplified TCR beta chain products. The raw public reads went through TCRdb reprocessing: fastp at Q25, MiXCR clone calling, in-frame beta chains kept. For every CDR3 protein sequence, its rows merge into one entry that carries the most common genes and DNA. This sample comprises about 140,000 distinct CDR3 sequences, approximately 29% of them detected only once. 2% to 2.5% of the sample lies in the top ten.

This sequence uses TRBV30 and TRBJ2-3; a tentative D call is TRBD1 (5 bases match). The receptor was derived from a female donor with breast cancer. Some clones in this sample may be carry-over from other donors' samples. The sequencing input was axillary lymph node tissue. The nucleotide sequence is given as TGTGCCTCCAACCGGGTTACGACAGATACGCAGTGTTTT. This encodes CASNRVTTDTQCF.